This is a list of T cell receptor beta chains from one sample in a study of vaccination and CD4 T cells after COVID-19. TCRdb itself ran the PCR reads through MiXCR, one entry per CDR3 protein. The table shows 2,000 or so distinct CDR3 sequences, with about 20% occurring only once. These receptors have no known antigen. The sample was CD4+ T cells from blood, cultured in vitro. The source is a human donor in good health. Each CDR3 is given with its conserved first and last residue. The order of the fields is D gene, V gene, CDR3 protein. D genes are given only for firm matches.

D: TRBD2
V: TRBV20-1
CDR3: CSAPQKAGGNEQYF

D: .
V: TRBV7-2
CDR3: CASSLDRTDTQYF

D: TRBD2
V: TRBV27
CDR3: CASSSSGLAGEGGTDTQYF

D: .
V: TRBV27
CDR3: CASTSGNLQGYTF

D: .
V: TRBV20-1
CDR3: CSAPSGGNEKLFF

D: TRBD1
V: TRBV12-3/TRBV12-4
CDR3: CASAPTGDDGYTF

D: .
V: TRBV30
CDR3: CAWSVLSNQPQHF

D: .
V: TRBV18
CDR3: CASSPEGLNSPLHF

D: .
V: TRBV6-1
CDR3: CATALGILNTEAFF

D: .
V: TRBV7-3
CDR3: CASSLKGGASTEAFF

D: .
V: TRBV12-3/TRBV12-4
CDR3: CASRHSLDRAVNTGELFF

D: .
V: TRBV6-1
CDR3: CAGEGYNEQFF

D: TRBD1
V: TRBV6-2/TRBV6-3
CDR3: CASSGVLTGYGYTF

D: .
V: TRBV12-3/TRBV12-4
CDR3: CASSLASSLGGYTF

D: .
V: TRBV20-1
CDR3: CSARAGSNEKLFF

D: .
V: TRBV30
CDR3: CAWGIREKLFF

D: .
V: TRBV7-3
CDR3: CASSLNGGLGGNTIYF

D: .
V: TRBV20-1
CDR3: CSALGHRAVSNQPQHF

D: .
V: TRBV19
CDR3: CASNLEPDQPQHF

D: .
V: TRBV28
CDR3: CATHFGGAGNTIYF

D: .
V: TRBV24-1
CDR3: CATSDFWDSKGTDTQYF

D: .
V: TRBV27
CDR3: CASSSSPGSITEAFF

D: .
V: TRBV15
CDR3: CATSRDNRVNTEAFF

D: .
V: TRBV30
CDR3: CAWRSGNTEAFF

D: .
V: TRBV20-1
CDR3: CSAPLRSSGGYEQYF

D: TRBD2
V: TRBV2
CDR3: CAIPGTSGANEQFF

D: .
V: TRBV20-1
CDR3: CSARMSNTGELFF

D: TRBD2
V: TRBV10-3
CDR3: CAISQSSGGGSQETQYF

D: .
V: TRBV5-1
CDR3: CASSLEPGRWETQYF

D: .
V: TRBV30
CDR3: CAWSVRGRGSGNTIYF

D: .
V: TRBV6-4
CDR3: CASSPLWGANYGYTF

D: TRBD2
V: TRBV7-2
CDR3: CASSGGTSGPYNEQFF

D: .
V: TRBV5-4
CDR3: CASSLRDNSYEQYF

D: TRBD1
V: TRBV5-1
CDR3: CASSLGPLGQGRTEAFF

D: TRBD2
V: TRBV20-1
CDR3: CSARVAAGFRETQYF

D: TRBD1
V: TRBV24-1
CDR3: CATSDSAGTGAGYNEQFF

D: .
V: TRBV6-1
CDR3: CASRVDSNQPQHF

D: TRBD1
V: TRBV19
CDR3: CASSIGQGAANTGELFF

D: .
V: TRBV19
CDR3: CASSRGTNTEAFF

D: TRBD2
V: TRBV6-1
CDR3: CASSDSGRALADTQYF

D: .
V: TRBV30
CDR3: CAWSVPSSPLHF

D: .
V: TRBV6-2/TRBV6-3
CDR3: CASSYSGRGLRTVSPLHF

D: .
V: TRBV23-1
CDR3: CASTPGATNEKLFF

D: TRBD2
V: TRBV28
CDR3: CASSRTSGGVETQYF

D: TRBD2
V: TRBV24-1
CDR3: CATSELAGGETQYF

D: .
V: TRBV15
CDR3: CATSRSKGLALHF